These T cell receptor beta chains were read from a single sample in a study of cytotoxic CD8 clonotypes in ibrutinib-treated CLL. Libraries were prepared by immunoSEQ multiplex PCR; TCRdb keeps only in-frame clonotypes and omits some of them. The sample holds some 17,000 clones, 55% to 80% seen once. This specimen was PBMCs, taken after 12 months of ibrutinib treatment. These receptors were collected from a human donor with chronic lymphocytic leukemia. Both conserved end residues are part of each CDR3. Each record gives: J gene, clone size, V gene, CDR3 protein. The size field is filled for only some rows; it gives once, few, many or a size class.

>TRBJ2-1|.|TRBV7-7
CASSLGTNSYNEQFF
>TRBJ2-2|.|TRBV11-2
CASSRTGNTGELFF
>TRBJ2-2|few|TRBV19
CASTLAGEGELFF
>TRBJ1-2|.|TRBV6-5
CASRTQENYGYTF
>TRBJ1-2|.|TRBV6-6
CASSMSRDYGYTF
>TRBJ2-7|.|TRBV29-1
CSALDRTQRYEQYF
>TRBJ2-7|few|TRBV7-8
CASSPAGTFSYEQYF
>TRBJ2-7|once|TRBV5-3
CARSLKDSHEQYF
>TRBJ2-5|.|TRBV29-1
CSVGARQETQYF
>TRBJ1-4|once|TRBV9
CASSAPPRGRTNEKLFF
>TRBJ2-6|.|TRBV7-2
CASRGPLAGANVLTF
>TRBJ2-5|.|TRBV7-8
CASSLSTLIHETQYF
>TRBJ1-2|.|TRBV5-1
CASSLAGTGFYGYTF
>TRBJ2-5|.|TRBV19
CASSSIRQGSRETQYF
>TRBJ1-2|.|TRBV27
CASSKQGLNYGYTF
>TRBJ1-4|few|TRBV28
CASSEDGATNEKLFF
>TRBJ2-1|.|TRBV5-1
CASSLGQGVENEQFF
>TRBJ2-7|.|TRBV11-2
CASSPRARSYEQYF
>TRBJ2-1|.|TRBV27
CASSSQGSFLPGFF
>TRBJ2-1|few|TRBV2
CASSEWLAGGYNEQFF
>TRBJ2-2|.|TRBV13
CASRPGAGELFF
>TRBJ2-1|.|TRBV19
CASSIAQGVNEQFF
>TRBJ1-2|.|TRBV2
CASSPKNYGYTF
>TRBJ2-7|.|TRBV27
CASSFRQSYEQYF
>TRBJ2-7|few|TRBV4-1
CASSQGTGGTYEQYF
>TRBJ1-5|.|TRBV2
CASSDTTGPSYSNQPQHF
>TRBJ2-1|.|TRBV28
CASSSRLTREKNEQFF
>TRBJ2-5|.|TRBV18
CASSPSGRETQYF
>TRBJ2-2|.|TRBV28
CASKLDSANTGELFF